These 32 T cell receptor beta chains came from one sample sequenced in a study of blood T cell repertoires in COVID-19. Here immunoSEQ multiplex PCR was the method, and the copy in TCRdb shows in-frame clones only, minus some. The table includes approximately 15,000 clones, approximately 78% detected once. Sequences were obtained from peripheral blood. The receptors shown here come from a man between 60 and 70 years old with active or convalescent COVID-19.

The chain carries TRBV30 and TRBJ1-2, with 8 bases aligning to TRBD1. The CDR3 runs to 17 residues. Germline V lookup: CDR1 GTSNPN, CDR2 SVGIG (reference sequence). The ends lost 4 bases at V and 1 base at J; junction bases unmatched: 14. The CDR3 sequence: CAWNPGTGRAINYGYTF. In DNA form, the CDR3 reads TGTGCCTGGAACCCCGGGACAGGACGGGCTATTAACTATGGCTACACCTTC.

This clone showed up just a few times. This chain links TRBV27 with TRBJ1-1; the D gene is possibly TRBD1 (5 bases). V lost 1 base to trimming and J lost 6 bases, with 15 bases between them. This CDR3 contains 15 residues. Germline lookup yields CDR1 MNHEY and CDR2 SMNVEV (reference sequence). The CDR3 region has the DNA TGTGCCAGCAGTTTATATGGGGGAGGAATATCTGAAGCTTTCTTT. The encoded protein is CASSLYGGGISEAFF.

J is TRBJ2-7 and V is TRBV7-7, with D possibly being TRBD1 (5 bases). Germline-derived CDR1 and CDR2 are SSHAT and FNYEAQ (reference sequence). The CDR3 contains 13 residues. V was shortened by 0 bases and J by 5 bases, with 8 bases between the two germline ends. CDR3 sequence: CASSLALGDEQYF. CDR3 DNA: TGTGCCAGCAGCTTAGCGTTAGGGGACGAGCAGTACTTC. Drawing the rest from reference TRBV7-7 and TRBJ2-7, the complete variable domain is GAGVSQSPRYKVTKRGQDVTLRCDPISSHATLYWYQQALGQGPEFLTYFNYEAQPDKSGLPSDRFSAERPEGSISTLTIQRTEQRDSAMYRCASSLALGDEQYFGPGTRLTVT.

V usage is TRBV27 and J usage is TRBJ1-4; TRBD1 might be the D (5 bases). Germline V gene sequence: CDR1 MNHEY, CDR2 SMNVEV (reference sequence). The CDR3 has 15 amino acids. With 5 bases removed from V and 6 bases from J, the gap between germline ends came to 16 bases. For the CDR3, the DNA is TGTGCCAGCAGTAATATTGGGGCTCACCATGAAAAACTGTTTTTT. Translated: CASSNIGAHHEKLFF.

The chain is built from TRBV30 and TRBJ2-3; D remains ambiguous. Per germline, CDR1 GTSNPN and CDR2 SVGIG (reference sequence). Deletions cut 2 bases from V and 0 bases from J, with 6 bases between. CDR3 length equals 13 residues. Written as DNA, the CDR3 is TGTGCCTGGAGTTTGCGGAGCACAGATACGCAGTATTTT. As protein: CAWSLRSTDTQYF.

The chain employs TRBV29-1 and TRBJ1-4; TRBD1 is a possible D gene (5 bases). The CDR3 extends over 14 amino acids. The germline V gene has CDR1 SQVTM and CDR2 ANQGSEA. Trimming removed 5 bases at V and 7 bases at J, with 17 bases between. The DNA for the CDR3 is TGCAGCGTTATTGGAGGGAGCGGGGGTGAAAAACTGTTTTTT. This translates into CSVIGGSGGEKLFF.

This chain joins TRBV24-1 and TRBJ2-7; tentatively, D is TRBD2 (6 bases). Germline CDR1 and CDR2: KGHDR and SFDVKD. The CDR3 consists of 16 residues. V was pared by 3 bases and J by 0 bases, with 14 bases between. In DNA, the CDR3 is TGTGCCACCAGTGATGGTTTAGCGGAGAGCTCCTACGAGCAGTACTTC. As protein: CATSDGLAESSYEQYF.

J is TRBJ2-3 and V is TRBV11-3; D remains ambiguous. The CDR3 spans 12 residues. V lost 3 bases and J lost 5, with 6 bases in between. Germline V gene data show CDR1 as SGHNT and CDR2 as YENEEA. The CDR3 spells CASSLGEDTQYF. For the CDR3, the DNA is TGTGCCAGCAGCTTGGGCGAAGATACGCAGTATTTT.

The chain links TRBV6-4 to TRBJ1-5; TRBD1 matches at 9 bases. The CDR3 totals 14 residues. The junction had 3 bases not matched to a gene; V was cut back by 6 bases and J by 3 bases. Germline CDR1 MRHNA, CDR2 SNTAGT. As DNA, the CDR3 is TGTGCCAGCAGGGGACAGGGCGTCAATCAGCCCCAGCATTTT. It is translated as CASRGQGVNQPQHF.

The CDR3 sequence is CSASLAGGRREQFF. The CDR3 region has the DNA TGCAGTGCTAGTTTAGCGGGAGGACGTAGGGAGCAGTTCTTC. The rearrangement links TRBV20-1 to TRBJ2-1, with TRBD2 identical over 10 bases. The germline V gene encodes CDR1 DFQATT and CDR2 SNEGSKA (reference sequence). This CDR3 region has 14 residues. V shed 3 bases, J shed 10 bases, and the junction held 9 bases outside the gene matches.

The chain carries TRBV29-1 and TRBJ2-1; the D gene is possibly TRBD1 (5 bases). Germline V gives CDR1 SQVTM, CDR2 ANQGSEA. The V end was cut by 6 bases, the J end by 5 bases, with 8 bases between. The length of the CDR3 is 11 residues. CDR3 in DNA: TGCAGCGTGAAACAGGACAATGAGCAGTTCTTC. Its protein is CSVKQDNEQFF.

V and J are TRBV28 and TRBJ1-5; perhaps TRBD1 as D (6 bases). CDR1 and CDR2 (germline): MDHEN, SYDVKM. V shed 3 bases and J shed 3 bases, with 9 bases lying between them. The CDR3 sequence is 14 residues long. The DNA of the CDR3 is TGTGCCAGCAGTTTCGGGACACCCAATCAGCCCCAGCATTTT. Its translation: CASSFGTPNQPQHF. The complete variable domain, with remaining parts taken from reference TRBV28 and TRBJ1-5, reads DVKVTQSSRYLVKRTGEKVFLECVQDMDHENMFWYRQDPGLGLRLIYFSYDVKMKEKGDIPEGYSVSREKKERFSLILESASTNQTSMYLCASSFGTPNQPQHFGDGTRLSIL.

This sequence joins TRBV30 and TRBJ2-3; D gene uncertain. V lost 5 bases, J lost 4 bases, and 13 bases lay in between. The germline CDR1 and CDR2 sequences are GTSNPN and SVGIG (reference sequence). This CDR3 spans 13 amino acids. CDR3 sequence reads: CAWDGYAADTQYF. The CDR3 region has the DNA TGTGCCTGGGACGGATATGCGGCAGATACGCAGTATTTT.

This chain links TRBV2 with TRBJ2-1; TRBD2 agrees at 9 bases. The CDR3 covers 16 residues. Per the germline V gene, CDR1 is SNHLY and CDR2 is FYNNEI. V lost 3 bases and J lost 3; bases outside the gene matches: 6. CDR3 sequence (DNA): TGTGCCAGCAGTGACTATAGCGGGAGTCTCTACAATGAGCAGTTCTTC. It translates to CASSDYSGSLYNEQFF. The complete variable domain, with remaining parts taken from reference TRBV2 and TRBJ2-1, reads EPEVTQTPSHQVTQMGQEVILRCVPISNHLYFYWYRQILGQKVEFLVSFYNNEISEKSEIFDDQFSVERPDGSNFTLKIRSTKLEDSAMYFCASSDYSGSLYNEQFFGPGTRLTVL.

The chain carries TRBV21-1 and TRBJ2-1; the table gives TRBD2 as D, unverified against the DNA. TRBV21-1 is a pseudogene segment. The CDR3 runs 13 residues. CDR3 in DNA: TGTGCCGGAACTAGGTTTGAGGTCAATGAGCAGTTCTTC. Translated, it gives CAGTRFEVNEQFF.

The chain employs TRBV10-1 and TRBJ1-2; 8 positions agree with TRBD1. The V segment lost 2 bases and the J segment 7 bases; nucleotides outside the gene matches: 9. The CDR3 extends over 15 amino acids. Germline CDR1 and CDR2: WNHNN and SYGVQD (reference sequence). CDR3 bases: TGCGCCAGCAGTGAGAACAGGGGGTTGGATTCTGGCTACACCTTC. Translation: CASSENRGLDSGYTF.

The chain uses TRBV18 and TRBJ1-2, with 8 bases aligning to TRBD1. The junction had 7 bases not matched to a gene; V was cut back by 5 bases and J by 5 bases. The CDR3 contains 14 residues. Germline lookup yields CDR1 KGHSH and CDR2 LQKENI. The CDR3 reads CASSAGQESYGYTF. The CDR3 nucleotides are TGTGCCAGCTCAGCGGGACAGGAGTCTTATGGCTACACCTTC.

In its sample, this clone was seen once. The CDR3 reads CASAKSYEQYF. CDR3 DNA: TGCGCCAGCGCGAAATCCTACGAGCAGTACTTC. The V and J genes are TRBV5-1 and TRBJ2-7; D not resolved. V dropped 7 bases and J dropped 1 base, with 6 bases sitting between them. Per the germline V gene, CDR1 is SGHRS and CDR2 is YFSETQ. The CDR3 runs to 11 residues.

This clone was seen only once. CDR3 in amino acids: CAWSPFRGTNQPQHF. The DNA of the CDR3 is TGTGCCTGGAGTCCCTTCAGGGGGACCAATCAGCCCCAGCATTTT. V gene TRBV30 combines with J gene TRBJ1-5, with 7 bases fitting TRBD1. The CDR3 spans 15 residues. Trimming at V came to 2 bases and at J to 3 bases, leaving 7 bases not matched to a gene. Germline loops: CDR1 GTSNPN, CDR2 SVGIG (reference sequence).

The chain combines TRBV6-5 with TRBJ1-2; D remains ambiguous. Germline V CDR1 and CDR2: MNHEY, SVGAGI. The CDR3 totals 14 residues. V was cut by 2 bases and J by 8 bases, with 15 bases left in between. CDR3 amino acids: CASSYGLTASGYTF. The CDR3 nucleotides read TGTGCCAGCAGTTACGGGCTAACGGCCTCGGGCTACACCTTC.

V and J are TRBV30 and TRBJ1-3; 8 bases fit TRBD1. The CDR3 is 16 amino acids. Germline trimming cut 5 bases from V and 0 bases from J; bases unmatched to any gene: 9. Germline CDR1 and CDR2: GTSNPN and SVGIG (reference sequence). CDR3 loop: CAWGGSGGSSGNTIYF. DNA for the CDR3: TGTGCCTGGGGGGGCTCAGGGGGCAGCTCTGGAAACACCATATATTTT.

CDR3 protein: CASSLGHTQPQHF. CDR3 nucleotides: TGTGCCAGCAGCTTAGGACACACTCAGCCCCAGCATTTT. J is TRBJ1-5 and V is TRBV7-2; no clear D. The germline gives CDR1 SGHTA, CDR2 FQGNSA. Trimming stripped 1 base from V and 6 bases from J, with 7 bases between. There are 13 residues in the CDR3. Filled out from reference TRBV7-2 and TRBJ1-5, the complete variable domain reads GAGVSQSPSNKVTEKGKDVELRCDPISGHTALYWYRQSLGQGLEFLIYFQGNSAPDKSGLPSDRFSAERTGGSVSTLTIQRTQQEDSAVYLCASSLGHTQPQHFGDGTRLSIL.

V usage is TRBV2 and J usage is TRBJ1-2; D unclear. With 4 bases removed from V and 2 bases from J, the gap between germline ends came to 17 bases. The CDR3 has 16 amino acids. Germline CDR1 and CDR2: SNHLY and FYNNEI. This CDR3 reads CASSASIAQKNYGYTF. CDR3 nucleotide sequence: TGTGCCAGCAGTGCTTCAATCGCTCAGAAGAACTATGGCTACACCTTC.

The chain joins TRBV4-1 to TRBJ1-5; D is unclear. Trimming took off 4 bases at V and 3 bases at J, with 13 bases between the two ends. The CDR3 has 15 amino acids. The germline CDR1 and CDR2 sequences are MGHRA and YSYEKL. CDR3 bases: TGCGCCAGCAGCCCCCAGGAAGGAAACAATCAGCCCCAGCATTTT. This translates into CASSPQEGNNQPQHF.

This sequence joins TRBV27 and TRBJ1-6, with D possibly matching TRBD1 (6 bases). CDR1 and CDR2 (germline): MNHEY, SMNVEV (reference sequence). This CDR3 contains 15 residues. V was cut by 4 bases and J by 6 bases, with 13 bases left in between. The CDR3 nucleotides read TGTGCCAGCAGTTCAGACAGGATTGGTAATTCACCCCTCCACTTT. It specifies CASSSDRIGNSPLHF.

The chain has TRBV28 and TRBJ1-4, with 7 bases lining up with TRBD1. With 3 bases clipped from V and 7 bases from J, the junction kept 11 bases outside the gene matches. Germline V CDR1 and CDR2: MDHEN, SYDVKM. CDR3 size: 16 residues. The CDR3 coding sequence is TGTGCCAGCAGTTTGGCCATGAGGGGGCGCGGTGAAAAACTGTTTTTT. It codes for CASSLAMRGRGEKLFF.

Here the CDR3 DNA reads TGTGCCAGCAGCTCAGGGCCCCCTACAAGCCAAGAGACCCAGTACTTC. This sequence encodes CASSSGPPTSQETQYF. The J gene is TRBJ2-5, the V gene TRBV7-2, with a weak D call TRBD1 (5 bases). The CDR3 is 16 residues long. V was pared by 4 bases and J by 1 base, with 16 bases between. Germline V gives CDR1 SGHTA, CDR2 FQGNSA.

This chain joins TRBV5-6 and TRBJ2-4; possible D gene TRBD1, 6 bases. From germline, CDR1 is SGHDT and CDR2 YYEEEE. Trimming shortened V by 4 bases and J by 4 bases, and 15 bases separated the two germline ends. The CDR3 runs 15 residues. This CDR3 is CASSTVQGRKNIQYF. The CDR3 bases are TGTGCCAGCAGCACGGTACAGGGTCGAAAAAACATTCAGTACTTC.

This CDR3 reads CASSEQGATGELFF. Written as DNA, the CDR3 is TGTGCCAGCAGCGAACAGGGGGCCACCGGGGAGCTGTTTTTT. The V gene is TRBV2, the J gene TRBJ2-2; TRBD1 agrees at 9 bases. Per germline, CDR1 SNHLY and CDR2 FYNNEI. Losses at the gene ends were 6 bases for V and 4 bases for J; bases not matched to a gene: 3. CDR3 length: 14 amino acids.

The V and J genes are TRBV19 and TRBJ1-5; 8 positions match TRBD1. Germline assignment: CDR1 LNHDA and CDR2 SQIVND (reference sequence). The CDR3 runs 15 residues. J lost 6 bases, V lost 3 bases, and 7 bases had no gene match. This CDR3 reads CASSINAQGVQPQHF. CDR3 bases: TGTGCCAGTAGTATCAATGCACAGGGGGTTCAGCCCCAGCATTTT. Complete variable domain (other parts from reference TRBV19 and TRBJ1-5): DGGITQSPKYLFRKEGQNVTLSCEQNLNHDAMYWYRQDPGQGLRLIYYSQIVNDFQKGDIAEGYSVSREKKESFPLTVTSAQKNPTAFYLCASSINAQGVQPQHFGDGTRLSIL.

The CDR3 sequence is CAISSGTSQETQYF. CDR3 sequence (DNA): TGTGCCATCAGTTCCGGGACTAGCCAAGAGACCCAGTACTTC. The J gene is TRBJ2-5, the V gene TRBV10-3, with 8 bases lining up with TRBD2. Per the germline V gene, CDR1 is ENHRY and CDR2 is SYGVKD. The CDR3 consists of 14 residues. Unmatched junction bases numbered 3, after V lost 5 bases and J lost 1 base.

The CDR3 loop reads CASAGTGGASGYTF. Written as DNA, the CDR3 is TGTGCCAGTGCTGGGACAGGGGGCGCGTCCGGCTACACCTTC. The chain uses TRBV19 and TRBJ1-2, with 12 bases that match TRBD1. J gave up 8 bases and V 8 bases, and 9 bases lay outside the gene matches. This CDR3 has 14 amino acids. Germline assignment: CDR1 LNHDA and CDR2 SQIVND (reference sequence).